The 27 T cell receptor beta chains listed next were all sequenced from one sample in a study of Graves' ophthalmopathy and Graves' hyperthyroidism. The study amplified TCR beta CDR3 regions using RNA transcripts. HTBI-primed first-round RT-PCR preceded second-round multiplex PCR. TCRdb re-called the multiplex PCR reads through MiXCR, storing one row per CDR3 protein. Of just over 600,000 distinct CDR3 sequences listed, about a fifth are singletons. Material: peripheral blood. The receptors here all came from a woman aged 18-30 years with stable Graves' hyperthyroidism. Some clones in this sample may be carry-over from other donors' samples.

This clonotype was seen once. It may be a read error: a sequence one base away is much more abundant. The genes are TRBV4-1 and TRBJ1-1, with D uncertain. The CDR3 consists of 11 residues. CDR1 MGHRA and CDR2 YSYEKL come from the germline V gene. The CDR3 DNA reads TGCGCCAGCAGCCAAGTCGGGGAGGCTCTCTTT. Translating gives CASSQVGEALF.

This clonotype appeared a few times. V is TRBV7-8 and J is TRBJ2-3; TRBD2 is a possible D gene (6 bases). This CDR3 spans 16 amino acids. Deletions cut 5 bases from V and 2 bases from J, with 17 bases between. CDR1 SGHVS and CDR2 FQNEAQ come from the germline V gene. CDR3 protein: CASSLRVAEITDTQYF. As DNA, the CDR3 is TGTGCCAGCAGCCTAAGAGTAGCGGAAATCACAGATACGCAGTATTTT.

This clonotype was recorded at least ten times. The chain recombines TRBV4-1 with TRBJ2-2; D call uncertain. The V end was cut by 1 base, the J end by 3 bases, with 6 bases between. The CDR3 totals 14 residues. The germline V gene has CDR1 MGHRA and CDR2 YSYEKL. The CDR3 DNA sequence: TGCGCCAGCAGCCAAGGGGGATACACCGGGGAGCTGTTTTTT. Protein: CASSQGGYTGELFF.

In its sample, this clonotype was seen many times. The rearrangement uses TRBV5-1 and TRBJ1-3; 9 positions match TRBD1. CDR1 and CDR2 (germline): SGHRS, YFSETQ. J was trimmed by 4 bases and V by 4 bases; bases with no gene match: 6. This CDR3 is 15 amino acids long. The CDR3 loop reads CASSHGTGNGNTIYF. The CDR3 DNA follows: TGCGCCAGCAGCCATGGGACAGGGAACGGAAACACCATATATTTT. The whole variable domain, remainder taken from reference TRBV5-1 and TRBJ1-3, is KAGVTQTPRYLIKTRGQQVTLSCSPISGHRSVSWYQQTPGQGLQFLFEYFSETQRNKGNFPGRFSGRQFSNSRSEMNVSTLELGDSALYLCASSHGTGNGNTIYFGEGSWLTVV.

This clonotype was counted ten times or more. The chain carries TRBV12-3 or TRBV12-4 and TRBJ1-2; D gene unclear. CDR3 length: 12 residues. V gave up 3 bases and J gave up 3 bases, with 5 bases separating them. This chain's CDR3 is CASSFDHYGYTF. The DNA of the CDR3 is TGTGCCAGCAGTTTTGACCACTATGGCTACACCTTC.

This chain joins TRBV12-3 or TRBV12-4 and TRBJ2-7; tentatively, D is TRBD2 (6 bases). This CDR3 is 12 amino acids long. V lost 6 bases and J 12 bases, leaving 18 bases between the germline ends. The DNA of the CDR3 is TGTGCCAGCAGCTACCGGGACTCCTTTCTGTACTTC. This sequence encodes CASSYRDSFLYF.

This clonotype was observed at least ten times. V usage is TRBV11-2 and J usage is TRBJ2-7; tentative D call: TRBD2 (5 bases). Germline CDR1 and CDR2: SGHAT and FQNNGV. The CDR3 runs to 13 residues. Between the trimmed V and J ends, which lost 5 bases and 4 bases, there was a span of 12 bases. The CDR3 DNA is TGTGCCAGCAGCGTTTCGGGGAGATACGAGCAGTACTTC. It encodes CASSVSGRYEQYF. Based on the CDR3 plus reference TRBV11-2 and TRBJ2-7, the full variable domain is EAGVAQSPRYKIIEKRQSVAFWCNPISGHATLYWYQQILGQGPKLLIQFQNNGVVDDSQLPKDRFSAERLKGVDSTLKIQPAKLEDSAVYLCASSVSGRYEQYFGPGTRLTVT.

This clonotype was picked up many times. The rearrangement uses TRBV6-1 and TRBJ2-4; a possible D gene is TRBD1 (6 bases). This CDR3 region has 15 residues. CDR1 is MNHNS, CDR2 SASEGT, per germline. The V and J ends lost 3 bases and 0 bases respectively, with 9 bases between them. The CDR3 DNA follows: TGTGCCAGCAGTGACAGGGGCCAAGCCAAAAACATTCAGTACTTC. It translates to CASSDRGQAKNIQYF.

This clonotype was observed at least ten times. The rearrangement joins TRBV20-1 to TRBJ1-5; D is unresolved. Trimming left V 0 bases short and J 0 bases short, with 15 bases between. Germline V gene sequence: CDR1 DFQATT, CDR2 SNEGSKA (reference sequence). This CDR3 contains 17 residues. The CDR3 sequence is CSARDRGSSDSNQPQHF. The CDR3 DNA sequence: TGCAGTGCTAGAGATCGAGGCAGCTCGGATAGCAATCAGCCCCAGCATTTT.

This clonotype was picked up many times. The chain has TRBV5-7 and TRBJ2-5; the D call may be TRBD1 or TRBD2 (6 bases each). TRBV5-7 is identified as an open reading frame with a role that is uncertain. The V gene lost 5 bases and the J gene lost 1 base, with 21 bases spanning the gap. The CDR3 is 17 amino acids. CDR3 DNA sequence: TGTGCCAGCAGGGTAGGGGGACTGCACCTCCCCCAAGAGACCCAGTACTTC. It codes for CASRVGGLHLPQETQYF.

Worth noting for this clonotype: Since a much larger clone is just one base distant, this may be a read error. The chain uses TRBV6-2 or TRBV6-3 and TRBJ1-1, with D uncertain. The CDR3 consists of 12 residues. Germline V CDR1 and CDR2: MNHEY, SVGEGT. CDR3 nucleotide sequence: TGTGGCAGCAGTTGGATGAACGCTGAAGCTTTCTTT. It is translated as CGSSWMNAEAFF.

This clonotype was seen many times. The CDR3 spells CASSFSGDNSPLHF. CDR3 nucleotides: TGCGCCAGCAGCTTTTCAGGTGACAATTCACCCCTCCACTTT. The chain has TRBV5-1 and TRBJ1-6; D unclear. The V end lost 2 bases, the J end lost 7 bases, and 10 bases lay between the germline ends. Germline CDR1 and CDR2: SGHRS and YFSETQ. The CDR3 contains 14 residues.

This clonotype appeared many times. The chain carries TRBV24-1 and TRBJ2-7; TRBD2 matches 12 bases. Germline V gene lookup returns CDR1 KGHDR and CDR2 SFDVKD. The J segment lost 3 bases and the V segment lost 4 bases, leaving 3 bases of the junction unmatched. The CDR3 totals 15 residues. CDR3 in DNA: TGTGCCACCAGTGACGGACTAGCGGGGCGCTACGAGCAGTACTTC. Its translation is CATSDGLAGRYEQYF.

This sequence joins TRBV18 and TRBJ1-1; maybe TRBD1 (5 bases). V lost 1 base and J lost 3, with 9 bases in between. This CDR3 is 14 amino acids long. Per germline, CDR1 KGHSH and CDR2 LQKENI. The CDR3 spells CASSPQRGDTEAFF. The CDR3 DNA follows: TGTGCCAGCTCACCACAGAGAGGGGACACTGAAGCTTTCTTT.

This clonotype was detected ten times or more. This chain joins TRBV28 and TRBJ1-2; D is undetermined. V lost 2 bases and J 6 bases, leaving 13 bases between the germline ends. In germline, CDR1 is MDHEN, CDR2 SYDVKM. The CDR3 has 14 residues. DNA for the CDR3: TGTGCCAGCAGTTTAGCGGGCCAGGTAGATGGCTACACCTTC. Its translation: CASSLAGQVDGYTF.

This clonotype was detected ten times or more. The V call is TRBV20-1, the J call TRBJ2-7; D is perhaps TRBD2 (5 bases). This CDR3 spans 12 amino acids. V was cut by 3 bases and J by 1 base, with 7 bases left in between. Germline V gene lookup returns CDR1 DFQATT and CDR2 SNEGSKA (reference sequence). CDR3 region: CSASLASYEQYF. The CDR3 DNA follows: TGCAGTGCTAGCTTAGCGTCCTACGAGCAGTACTTC.

The chain combines TRBV6-1 with TRBJ2-7; no clear D gene. CDR3 length equals 13 residues. The germline V gene has CDR1 MNHNS and CDR2 SASEGT. Trimming shortened V by 1 base and J by 3 bases, and 7 bases separated the two germline ends. The chain's CDR3 is CASSEVFDYEQYF. CDR3 DNA: TGTGCCAGCAGTGAAGTATTTGACTACGAGCAGTACTTC.

The V call is TRBV6-4, the J call TRBJ2-2; D is perhaps TRBD1 (6 bases). V was trimmed by 0 bases and J by 6 bases, leaving 8 bases between them. This CDR3 spans 14 amino acids. The germline CDR1 and CDR2 sequences are MRHNA and SNTAGT. The CDR3, as DNA: TGTGCCAGCAGTGACTCGTACAGGGCCGGGGAGCTGTTTTTT. This codes for CASSDSYRAGELFF.

V is TRBV19 and J is TRBJ1-5; 7 nucleotides match TRBD1. CDR3 length equals 15 residues. The V gene end was trimmed by 6 bases and the J gene end by 0 bases; junction bases not matched to a gene: 5. Germline V gene sequence: CDR1 LNHDA, CDR2 SQIVND (reference sequence). The CDR3 region is CASSQGEHSNQPQHF. In DNA form, the CDR3 reads TGTGCCAGTAGCCAGGGGGAGCATAGCAATCAGCCCCAGCATTTT.

This clonotype was seen only once. The chain recombines TRBV7-3 with TRBJ1-1; no clear D gene. The CDR3 sequence is 13 residues long. V lost 1 base and J 5 bases, leaving 8 bases between the germline ends. Germline assignment: CDR1 SGHTA and CDR2 FQGTGA. The CDR3 DNA is TGTGCCAGCAGCTTAAGGCACGGGACTGAAGCTTTCTTT. Encoded protein: CASSLRHGTEAFF. Drawing the rest from reference TRBV7-3 and TRBJ1-1, the complete variable domain is GAGVSQTPSNKVTEKGKYVELRCDPISGHTALYWYRQSLGQGPEFLIYFQGTGAADDSGLPNDRFFAVRPEGSVSTLKIQRTERGDSAVYLCASSLRHGTEAFFGQGTRLTVV.

This clonotype was seen a handful of times. The junction does not match germline at one end; this may be a read error. V is TRBV12-3 or TRBV12-4 and J is TRBJ1-1; 9 bases align to TRBD1. This CDR3 region has 13 residues. CDR3 loop: CASSGQGNPEAFF. CDR3 DNA sequence: TGTGCTAGCAGCGGACAGGGGAACCCTGAAGCTTTCTTT.

This clonotype was seen at least ten times. The chain has TRBV5-6 and TRBJ1-6, with D unresolved. The length of the CDR3 is 15 residues. V lost 3 bases and J 7 bases, leaving 14 bases between the germline ends. The germline V gene has CDR1 SGHDT and CDR2 YYEEEE. Here the CDR3 reads CASSSWAVQNSPLHF. In nucleotides, the CDR3 is TGTGCCAGCAGCTCCTGGGCAGTGCAAAATTCACCCCTCCACTTT.

The chain has TRBV6-5 and TRBJ2-7; no definite D call. Between the trimmed V and J ends, which lost 2 bases and 2 bases, there was a span of 13 bases. Germline V gene sequence: CDR1 MNHEY, CDR2 SVGAGI. The CDR3 extends over 15 amino acids. The CDR3 reads CASSYGSGSAYEQYF. The CDR3 bases are TGTGCCAGCAGTTACGGGTCGGGCAGCGCCTACGAGCAGTACTTC.

The V and J genes are TRBV12-3 or TRBV12-4 and TRBJ2-2, with 12 bases lining up with TRBD1. J gave up 4 bases and V 3 bases, and 3 bases lay outside the gene matches. CDR3 length: 16 residues. Written as DNA, the CDR3 is TGTGCCAGCAGTTTGGGGGACAGGGGGCGCACCGGGGAGCTGTTTTTT. Amino acid sequence: CASSLGDRGRTGELFF.

This clonotype was counted at least ten times. The gene calls are TRBV6-2 or TRBV6-3 and TRBJ2-6; 7 nucleotides line up with TRBD1. With 5 bases clipped from V and 0 bases from J, the junction kept 10 bases outside the gene matches. Germline V gives CDR1 MNHEY, CDR2 SVGEGT. The CDR3 is 18 amino acids. This CDR3 reads CASSLLGQTVSGANVLTF. CDR3 coding DNA: TGTGCCAGCAGTCTCTTGGGACAGACGGTCTCTGGGGCCAACGTCCTGACTTTC.

The sample holds many counts of this clonotype. The DNA for the CDR3 is TGTGCCAGCACCTCCCTCGCGGGGAGCTCCTATAATTCACCCCTCCACTTT. It yields the protein CASTSLAGSSYNSPLHF. This chain uses TRBV6-1 with TRBJ1-6; D is unclear. Per the germline V gene, CDR1 is MNHNS and CDR2 is SASEGT. The CDR3 has 17 amino acids. The ends were cut back, 7 bases at V and 0 bases at J, with 16 bases in the middle.

This clonotype showed up many times. V is TRBV29-1 and J is TRBJ2-5, with TRBD1 matching over 7 bases. The CDR3 has 13 residues. After removal of 8 bases from V and 4 bases from J, the junction contained 10 bases not matched to a gene. Germline CDR1 SQVTM, CDR2 ANQGSEA. CDR3 amino acids: CSSQGTVGETQYF. The DNA for the CDR3 is TGCAGCAGCCAGGGGACAGTCGGAGAGACCCAGTACTTC.